This record concerns one TCR beta chain sequence. Its antigen is not identified. The record originates from a study of cytomegalovirus exposure and HLA in healthy donors. General study results and limits: A classifier reportedly called cytomegalovirus status with high sensitivity and specificity. For most subjects, TCR beta sequences were reported to predict HLA-A and HLA-B alleles with accuracy. Rarity characterized most TCR sequences, yet some public TCRs appeared in many donors.

The PCR contained 60 Vbeta and 13 Jbeta primers. Generated by immunoSEQ multiplex PCR, the TCRdb table keeps only in-frame clones and is missing some. This table has about 160,000 clones, roughly 78% appearing once. This CDR3 contains 13 residues. J gave up 6 bases and V 5 bases, and 4 bases lay outside the gene matches. Germline CDR1 LNHDA, CDR2 SQIVND (reference sequence). Input material: PBMCs. The chain combines TRBV19 with TRBJ2-4, with TRBD1 matching over 7 bases. The TCR sequence derives from a man aged 35 to 55 in good health and CMV-seropositive. CDR3 bases: TGTGCCAGTAGTCCTCAGGGGGTAAACATTCAGTACTTC. It codes for CASSPQGVNIQYF.